This passage covers 28 T cell receptor beta chains from one sample sequenced in a study of T cell clones after liver transplantation. Clones were sequenced by immunoSEQ multiplex PCR, and TCRdb holds only the in-frame ones, with some missing. The table shows around 110,000 clones, with about nine tenths occurring only once. The starting material was CD4+ T cells from blood, obtained 12 months after liver transplant. These receptors came from a human patient who received a liver transplant. Some T cells may be transferred from the graft donor.

The chain carries TRBV27 and TRBJ1-5; 9 positions agree with TRBD1. Germline V CDR1 and CDR2: MNHEY, SMNVEV (reference sequence). CDR3 size: 15 residues. V lost 1 base to trimming and J lost 7 bases; unmatched junction nucleotides: 5. For the CDR3, the DNA is TGTGCCAGCAGTTTATTCCGGGACAGGGACCAGCCCCAGCATTTT. Protein: CASSLFRDRDQPQHF.

The rearrangement links TRBV9 to TRBJ2-7; D remains ambiguous. The CDR3 is made up of 14 amino acids. Trimming left V 0 bases short and J 6 bases short, with 13 bases between. The germline gives CDR1 SGDLS, CDR2 YYNGEE. The CDR3 sequence: CASSVDGPPSEQYF. The CDR3 DNA reads TGTGCCAGCAGCGTAGACGGACCCCCCTCCGAGCAGTACTTC. Complete variable domain (other parts from reference TRBV9 and TRBJ2-7): DSGVTQTPKHLITATGQRVTLRCSPRSGDLSVYWYQQSLDQGLQFLIQYYNGEERAKGNILERFSAQQFPDLHSELNLSSLELGDSALYFCASSVDGPPSEQYFGPGTRLTVT.

CDR3 region: CSATGRHGYTF. The DNA for the CDR3 is TGCAGTGCCACGGGACGGCATGGCTACACCTTC. The V call is TRBV20-1, the J call TRBJ1-2, with D possibly TRBD1 on 5 matching bases. V lost 6 bases to trimming and J lost 6 bases, with 11 bases between them. Looked up from germline, CDR1 is DFQATT and CDR2 is SNEGSKA (reference sequence). The CDR3 has 11 residues.

This chain links TRBV5-4 with TRBJ2-1, with 16 bases that match TRBD2. CDR3 length: 20 amino acids. V lost 3 bases, J lost 4 bases, and 13 bases stayed unmatched. Germline loops: CDR1 SGHNT, CDR2 YYREEE (reference sequence). For the CDR3, the DNA is TGTGCCAGCAGCTGGGGACGGGGGACTAGCGGGAGGGAAAGGTACAATGAGCAGTTCTTC. Its protein product is CASSWGRGTSGRERYNEQFF.

V and J are TRBV18 and TRBJ1-1, with D uncertain. Deletions cut 2 bases from V and 5 bases from J, with 18 bases between. Germline CDR1 KGHSH, CDR2 LQKENI. This CDR3 region has 16 residues. The CDR3 reads CASSPAPGRERTEAFF. CDR3 nucleotide sequence: TGTGCCAGCTCACCAGCGCCGGGGAGGGAACGAACTGAAGCTTTCTTT.

The CDR3, as DNA: TGTGCCAGCAGCGGGGGGACAGGGACTAATGAAAAACTGTTTTTT. Translating it yields CASSGGTGTNEKLFF. The gene calls are TRBV5-4 and TRBJ1-4; the match to TRBD1 covers 9 bases. Trimming at V came to 4 bases and at J to 2 bases, leaving 3 bases not matched to a gene. The germline V gene encodes CDR1 SGHNT and CDR2 YYREEE (reference sequence). This CDR3 has 15 amino acids.

V and J are TRBV11-3 and TRBJ2-7; possible D gene TRBD1, 5 bases. The length of the CDR3 is 14 residues. From germline, CDR1 is SGHNT and CDR2 YENEEA. Trimming removed 5 bases at V and 2 bases at J, with 13 bases between. The CDR3: CASSPGIITYEQYF. As DNA, the CDR3 is TGTGCCAGCAGCCCAGGGATTATTACCTACGAGCAGTACTTC.

The chain links TRBV9 to TRBJ1-5, with D uncertain. Germline CDR1 SGDLS, CDR2 YYNGEE. V was clipped by 0 bases and J by 5 bases, with 6 bases between them. CDR3 length equals 13 residues. The CDR3 reads CASSVAPDQPQHF. The CDR3 DNA follows: TGTGCCAGCAGCGTAGCCCCCGATCAGCCCCAGCATTTT.

This clone was observed a single time. The chain recombines TRBV6-4 with TRBJ2-1, with 8 positions matching TRBD2. The CDR3 sequence is 14 residues long. Germline-derived CDR1 and CDR2 are MRHNA and SNTAGT. After removal of 6 bases from V and 7 bases from J, the junction contained 8 bases not matched to a gene. The CDR3 loop reads CASSGGGEWNEQFF. The CDR3 nucleotides are TGTGCCAGCAGCGGGGGGGGAGAATGGAATGAGCAGTTCTTC.

V is TRBV29-1 and J is TRBJ1-3; D might be TRBD1 (5 bases). Trimming left V 4 bases short and J 4 bases short, with 8 bases between. The CDR3 covers 12 residues. The germline gives CDR1 SQVTM, CDR2 ANQGSEA. In DNA form, the CDR3 reads TGCAGCGTTGTAAGGGGCGGAAACACCATATATTTT. Translated: CSVVRGGNTIYF.

Only one count was recorded for this clone. The chain carries TRBV7-7 and TRBJ2-1, with D maybe TRBD1 (6 bases). Germline CDR1 SSHAT, CDR2 FNYEAQ (reference sequence). The CDR3 is made up of 14 amino acids. V lost 5 bases and J lost 7, with 15 bases in between. The CDR3 here is CASSANVQGNEQFF. In DNA, the CDR3 is TGTGCCAGCAGCGCCAATGTACAGGGTAATGAGCAGTTCTTC.

The genes are TRBV15 and TRBJ2-7; D is possibly TRBD1 (6 bases). Germline CDR1 is LNHNV and CDR2 is YYDKDF (reference sequence). This CDR3 is 14 amino acids long. Trimming shortened V by 1 base and J by 4 bases, and 11 bases separated the two germline ends. This CDR3 reads CATSRGDIRYEQYF. The DNA of the CDR3 is TGTGCCACCAGCAGAGGGGACATAAGATACGAGCAGTACTTC.

This clone has just one count. This sequence joins TRBV10-3 and TRBJ2-3; D is unresolved. V dropped 11 bases and J dropped 0 bases, with 12 bases sitting between them. In germline, CDR1 is ENHRY, CDR2 SYGVKD. The CDR3 consists of 13 residues. DNA for the CDR3: TGTGCCGCCGACGGGCCTAGCACAGATACGCAGTATTTT. As protein: CAADGPSTDTQYF.

The V and J genes are TRBV5-1 and TRBJ2-7; 7 bases align to TRBD1. Losses at the gene ends were 2 bases for V and 2 bases for J; bases not matched to a gene: 7. Germline-derived CDR1 and CDR2 are SGHRS and YFSETQ. There are 15 residues in the CDR3. The CDR3 DNA sequence: TGCGCCAGCAGCTTAGCAACAGGGGCGGCCTACGAGCAGTACTTC. Protein sequence: CASSLATGAAYEQYF.

The rearrangement links TRBV28 to TRBJ2-3, with D perhaps matching TRBD1 (6 bases). CDR3 length: 16 residues. Germline lookup yields CDR1 MDHEN and CDR2 SYDVKM. Trimming left V 5 bases short and J 5 bases short, with 20 bases between. The CDR3 reads CASSTKTGKVGDTQYF. The CDR3 coding sequence is TGTGCCAGCAGTACCAAAACAGGGAAGGTTGGAGATACGCAGTATTTT.

The chain joins TRBV9 to TRBJ1-1; perhaps TRBD1 as D (5 bases). Per germline, CDR1 SGDLS and CDR2 YYNGEE. The CDR3 spans 15 residues. V dropped 0 bases and J dropped 0 bases, with 9 bases sitting between them. The CDR3 region has the DNA TGTGCCAGCAGCGTAGGGGACGTACTGAACACTGAAGCTTTCTTT. This encodes CASSVGDVLNTEAFF.

CDR3 DNA: TGTGCTAGTGACCTGACTAGTTCTCGAACATACGAGCAGTACTTC. Translating it yields CASDLTSSRTYEQYF. The rearrangement uses TRBV12-5 and TRBJ2-7, with D tentatively TRBD2 (6 bases). The CDR3 length is 15 residues. Germline V lookup: CDR1 LGHNT, CDR2 FRNRAP. With 7 bases removed from V and 4 bases from J, the gap between germline ends came to 20 bases. The variable domain in full, completed from reference TRBV12-5 and TRBJ2-7, reads DARVTQTPRHKVTEMGQEVTMRCQPILGHNTVFWYRQTMMQGLELLAYFRNRAPLDDSGMPKDRFSAEMPDATLATLKIQPSEPRDSAVYFCASDLTSSRTYEQYFGPGTRLTVT.

This clone has just one count. The chain links TRBV5-1 to TRBJ2-3; 10 bases map to TRBD2. This CDR3 has 17 amino acids. With V trimmed by 0 bases and J by 2 bases, 6 bases remained unmatched. CDR1 and CDR2 from the germline V gene are SGHRS and YFSETQ. CDR3 amino acids: CASSLGLAGGTTDTQYF. The CDR3, as DNA: TGCGCCAGCAGCTTGGGACTAGCGGGTGGAACCACAGATACGCAGTATTTT.

The V call is TRBV28, the J call TRBJ1-5; D uncertain. The CDR3 has 11 residues. The V gene's germline CDR1 is MDHEN and CDR2 SYDVKM. Between the trimmed V and J ends, which lost 6 bases and 6 bases, there was a span of 6 bases. The DNA of the CDR3 is TGTGCCAGCAGAAGAGGTCAGCCCCAGCATTTT. As protein: CASRRGQPQHF. The full variable domain, rest sourced from reference TRBV28 and TRBJ1-5, is DVKVTQSSRYLVKRTGEKVFLECVQDMDHENMFWYRQDPGLGLRLIYFSYDVKMKEKGDIPEGYSVSREKKERFSLILESASTNQTSMYLCASRRGQPQHFGDGTRLSIL.

The chain couples TRBV11-3 to TRBJ1-1; TRBD1 is a possible D gene (6 bases). Trimming left V 3 bases short and J 0 bases short, with 11 bases between. The germline V gene has CDR1 SGHNT and CDR2 YENEEA. The CDR3 totals 15 residues. The CDR3 bases are TGTGCCAGCAGCTTTAACAGGGAGATGAACACTGAAGCTTTCTTT. As protein: CASSFNREMNTEAFF. The variable domain in full, with the rest retrieved from reference TRBV11-3 and TRBJ1-1, is EAGVVQSPRYKIIEKKQPVAFWCNPISGHNTLYWYLQNLGQGPELLIRYENEEAVDDSQLPKDRFSAERLKGVDSTLKIQPAELGDSAVYLCASSFNREMNTEAFFGQGTRLTVV.

V and J are TRBV4-3 and TRBJ1-3, with D maybe TRBD1 (5 bases). The CDR3 totals 15 residues. The germline V gene has CDR1 LGHNA and CDR2 YSLEER. The V end was cut by 3 bases, the J end by 0 bases, with 9 bases between. The CDR3 nucleotides read TGCGCCAGCAGCCACCTGGGACCCTCTGGAAACACCATATATTTT. This encodes CASSHLGPSGNTIYF.

The chain is built from TRBV6-5 and TRBJ2-1; the match to TRBD1 covers 8 bases. The V gene's germline CDR1 is MNHEY and CDR2 SVGAGI. V was pared by 0 bases and J by 4 bases, with 2 bases of the junction left unmatched. There are 15 residues in the CDR3. CDR3: CASSYSGQGYNEQFF. CDR3 DNA: TGTGCCAGCAGTTACTCAGGACAGGGATACAATGAGCAGTTCTTC.

V is TRBV5-1 and J is TRBJ2-7; D assignment may be TRBD1 or TRBD2 (5 bases each). The CDR3 totals 14 residues. From germline, CDR1 is SGHRS and CDR2 YFSETQ. Deletions cut 2 bases from V and 0 bases from J, with 9 bases between. The CDR3 loop reads CASSFERGSYEQYF. The CDR3 DNA is TGCGCCAGCAGCTTTGAGAGGGGCTCCTACGAGCAGTACTTC.

The chain combines TRBV7-2 with TRBJ2-5; D uncertain. Germline V gives CDR1 SGHTA, CDR2 FQGNSA. The CDR3 is 13 residues long. The V and J ends lost 5 bases and 4 bases respectively, with 11 bases between them. CDR3 sequence (DNA): TGTGCCAGCAGCCACCCGTCAGTAGAGACCCAGTACTTC. Protein: CASSHPSVETQYF.

This chain connects TRBV4-2 to TRBJ2-7; weak D call: TRBD2 (5 bases). Trimming took off 5 bases at V and 3 bases at J, with 17 bases between the two ends. The CDR3 length is 15 residues. CDR1 is LGHNA and CDR2 is YNFKEQ in the germline V gene. Here the CDR3 reads CASSNSQRTSYEQYF. CDR3 nucleotides: TGTGCCAGCAGCAATTCCCAGCGGACCAGCTACGAGCAGTACTTC.

J is TRBJ1-3 and V is TRBV5-8, with 8 bases matching TRBD1. The V gene's germline CDR1 is SGHTS and CDR2 YDEGEE. The CDR3 contains 15 residues. V dropped 1 base and J dropped 0; count of bases not matched to a gene: 0. Written as DNA, the CDR3 is TGTGCCAGCAGCTTGACAGGGGGCTCTGGAAACACCATATATTTT. Residues: CASSLTGGSGNTIYF.

This chain links TRBV19 with TRBJ1-1, with TRBD1 as a possible D gene (5 bases). V was shortened by 3 bases and J by 3 bases, with 11 bases between the two germline ends. CDR3 size: 14 residues. The V gene's germline CDR1 is LNHDA and CDR2 SQIVND (reference sequence). The CDR3 sequence is CASSMRLGDTEAFF. DNA of the CDR3: TGTGCCAGTAGTATGAGATTAGGGGACACTGAAGCTTTCTTT.

CDR3 region: CASSLWDRANTGELFF. The CDR3 bases are TGTGCCAGCAGCTTGTGGGACAGGGCTAACACCGGGGAGCTGTTTTTT. The rearrangement links TRBV7-9 to TRBJ2-2, with 9 positions matching TRBD1. V trimming: 3 bases; J trimming: 2 bases; junction bases outside the gene matches: 4. CDR1 and CDR2 from the germline V gene are SEHNR and FQNEAQ (reference sequence). This CDR3 is 16 amino acids long.